This record covers a single TCR beta chain. The data belong to a study of shared clonotypes between healthy human individuals. Clones were sequenced by immunoSEQ multiplex PCR, and TCRdb holds only the in-frame ones, with some missing. The table records about 1 million clones, about three quarters of them present only once. V was pared by 0 bases and J by 4 bases, with 12 bases between. Germline CDR1 MGHRA, CDR2 YSYEKL. This CDR3 is 15 amino acids long. The chain has TRBV4-1 and TRBJ1-2, with unresolved D. The specimen sequenced was memory CD4+ T cells sorted from blood. Subset specified: CD45RA-negative fraction. The clonotype was recovered from a man younger than 35 in good health. For the CDR3, the DNA is TGCGCCAGCAGCCAAGATCGGTGGGGTAGCTATGGCTACACCTTC. Its protein is CASSQDRWGSYGYTF.